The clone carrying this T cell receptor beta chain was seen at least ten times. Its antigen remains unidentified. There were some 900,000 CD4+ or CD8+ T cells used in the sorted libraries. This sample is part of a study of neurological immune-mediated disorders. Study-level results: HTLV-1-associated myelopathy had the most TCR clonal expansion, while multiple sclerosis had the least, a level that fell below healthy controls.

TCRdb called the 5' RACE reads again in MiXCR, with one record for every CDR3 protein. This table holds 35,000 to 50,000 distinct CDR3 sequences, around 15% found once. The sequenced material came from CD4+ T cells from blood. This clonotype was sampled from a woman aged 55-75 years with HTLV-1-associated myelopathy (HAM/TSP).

CDR3 DNA sequence: TGTGCCATCAGTGCAGGACTGCCAGGTGACTATGGCTACACCTTC. This sequence encodes CAISAGLPGDYGYTF. This chain uses TRBV10-3 with TRBJ1-2; the D is unclear. The germline V gene encodes CDR1 ENHRY and CDR2 SYGVKD. Trimming cost V 4 bases and J 3 bases, with 15 bases left between them. The CDR3 runs to 15 residues.